This T cell receptor beta chain was sequenced for a study of cytomegalovirus exposure and HLA in healthy donors. Findings and limits, study-wide: Of the V segments, some could not be distinguished, including TRBV6-2 and TRBV6-3, and were excluded.

Use of 60 Vbeta and 13 Jbeta primers characterized the PCR. The data were produced by immunoSEQ multiplex PCR, yet TCRdb's version contains in-frame clones alone and is incomplete. Of fewer than 250,000 clones listed, around 79% were seen once; the top ten hold 0.22%. Looked up from germline, CDR1 is WSHSY and CDR2 is SAAADI. The ends were cut back, 2 bases at V and 5 bases at J, with 13 bases in the middle. The CDR3 covers 15 residues. Turning to this clone: Its antigen is unknown.

Sequenced material: PBMCs. The chain links TRBV10-2 to TRBJ1-5; perhaps TRBD1 as D (5 bases). The clonotype comes from a girl aged 2 to 10 in good health and CMV-seronegative. CDR3 sequence reads: CASSEGPGVYQPQHF. The CDR3 nucleotides are TGCGCCAGCAGTGAGGGGCCGGGGGTGTATCAGCCCCAGCATTTT.